This TCR beta chain was captured in a study of T cell changes during pregnancy in multiple sclerosis. The CDR3 is 16 amino acids. Germline trimming cut 6 bases from V and 0 bases from J; bases unmatched to any gene: 7. Germline CDR1 and CDR2: KGHSH and LQKENI. Profiling relied on immunoSEQ multiplex PCR, and the TCRdb table lists in-frame clones only, not all of them. This sample yields about 44,000 clones, of which approximately 96% are seen a single time; 0.89% belongs to the top ten. The source is a female donor with multiple sclerosis, enrolled in a pregnancy study. The input for sequencing was peripheral blood, taken in the second trimester of pregnancy. The V gene is TRBV18, the J gene TRBJ1-1, with 10 bases fitting TRBD1. DNA of the CDR3: TGTGCCAGCTCCCCCGGGACAGGGGTTTTGAACACTGAAGCTTTCTTT. It codes for CASSPGTGVLNTEAFF.